The 5 T cell receptor beta chains below come from one sample, sequenced in a study of chemoradiotherapy in HPV16-positive cancers. Libraries were prepared by immunoSEQ multiplex PCR; TCRdb keeps only in-frame clonotypes and omits some of them. The sample lists approximately 3,200 clones; 80% to 95% were seen once. Here the sequenced sample was tumor tissue, taken from a patient who underwent chemoradiotherapy. Receptor source: a human donor with HPV-associated anogenital cancer.

V usage is TRBV18 and J usage is TRBJ1-3; no firm D call. V lost 1 base to trimming and J lost 0 bases, with 4 bases between them. This CDR3 spans 14 amino acids. Germline CDR1 and CDR2: KGHSH and LQKENI. The CDR3 nucleotides are TGTGCCAGCTCACCACAAAACTCTGGAAACACCATATATTTT. Encoded protein: CASSPQNSGNTIYF. Complete variable domain (other parts from reference TRBV18 and TRBJ1-3): NAGVMQNPRHLVRRRGQEARLRCSPMKGHSHVYWYRQLPEEGLKFMVYLQKENIIDESGMPKERFSAEFPKEGPSILRIQQVVRGDSAAYFCASSPQNSGNTIYFGEGSWLTVV.

This chain connects TRBV14 to TRBJ1-6; D might be TRBD1 (5 bases). Germline lookup yields CDR1 SGHDN and CDR2 FVKESK. CDR3 length equals 17 residues. V lost 1 base to trimming and J lost 10 bases, with 20 bases between them. This CDR3 is CASSQGVYGRGGSPLHF. The CDR3 DNA follows: TGTGCCAGCAGCCAAGGAGTGTACGGGCGGGGCGGGTCACCCCTCCACTTT.

This clone came up once. The chain couples TRBV4-2 to TRBJ2-1; 9 bases align to TRBD1. V lost 1 base and J lost 4; bases outside the gene matches: 5. CDR3 length equals 16 residues. CDR1 is LGHNA, CDR2 YNFKEQ, per germline. The DNA for the CDR3 is TGTGCCAGCAGCCAAGCCGGGACAGGGAAGTACAATGAGCAGTTCTTC. It codes for CASSQAGTGKYNEQFF.

J is TRBJ2-7 and V is TRBV4-3, with 7 bases that match TRBD1. This CDR3 comprises 14 residues. CDR1 is LGHNA and CDR2 is YSLEER in the germline V gene. V lost 1 base and J lost 9; bases outside the gene matches: 9. The DNA of the CDR3 is TGCGCCAGCAGCCAAGTGGTAGGGGGCGTACGGCAGTACTTC. Translation: CASSQVVGGVRQYF.

The chain couples TRBV30 to TRBJ2-5, with 15 bases lining up with TRBD2. V lost 2 bases to trimming and J lost 4 bases; unmatched junction nucleotides: 5. The CDR3 extends over 16 amino acids. Germline assignment: CDR1 GTSNPN and CDR2 SVGIG (reference sequence). Written as DNA, the CDR3 is TGTGCCTGGAGTCTGGGACTAGCGGGGGGCAGAGAGACCCAGTACTTC. It translates to CAWSLGLAGGRETQYF.